This T cell receptor beta chain was recorded in a study of blood T cells in healthy people across ages. For the second PCR, which ran for about 6 to 12 cycles, a sample-barcoded 5' primer and a J-beta primer mix were used. TCRdb ran MiXCR on the 5' RACE reads and lists one entry per CDR3 protein. This table has approximately 800,000 distinct CDR3 sequences, 56% appearing once. Healthy Russian Caucasian donors spanned ages roughly 6 to 100 years. In each sample, at least 7 million PBMCs were isolated. Total RNA extracted from each sample amounted to at least 5 micrograms. This CDR3 is built from 18 residues. Between the trimmed V and J ends, which lost 8 bases and 5 bases, there was a span of 31 bases. Germline CDR1 reads LGHDT; CDR2 reads YNNKEL (reference sequence).

The sample taken for sequencing was blood. The chain couples TRBV3-1 to TRBJ2-7; a possible D gene is TRBD2 (5 bases). The clonotype comes from a man aged 35-49 years in good health. CDR3 nucleotides: TGTGCCAGCTACTCCAGGCTAGCTTTCGATTCGATAGGGCACGAGCAGTACTTC. Encoded protein: CASYSRLAFDSIGHEQYF.